This T cell receptor (beta chain) was obtained from a study of regulatory T cells in long-lasting Graves disease. The wider study: Duration of antithyroid drug therapy among newly diagnosed Graves' patients was under 3 months.

V shed 5 bases and J 0 bases; nucleotides not matched to a gene: 4. The CDR3 sequence is 14 residues long. This clonotype was seen many times. For TCR beta, libraries came from iRepertoire HTBI primers and Arm-PCR of CDR3 regions. TCRdb re-analysed the multiplex PCR reads in MiXCR, keeping a single row per CDR3 protein. The sample lists around 500,000 distinct CDR3 sequences, about 14% occurring once. Described time point: newly diagnosed GD, antithyroid drugs for less than 3 months. Scientists built the TCR library using RNA that was extracted from PBMCs. From each patient, around 8.7 milliliters of peripheral blood was drawn and collected into an EDTA anticoagulant tube. In addition, the sample was reused for a study of T cells in Graves' hyperthyroidism and ophthalmopathy. That work contributes: Stable hyperthyroidism and ophthalmopathy were separated using 13 V-J signatures.

The TCR sequence derives from a man between 25 and 39 years old with Graves disease. This sample comprised peripheral blood mononuclear cells (PBMCs), obtained at new diagnosis, from a patient treated with antithyroid drugs. V is TRBV12-3 or TRBV12-4 and J is TRBJ2-7; TRBD1 matches at 7 bases. The CDR3 sequence: CASSPTGVSYEQYF. The CDR3, as DNA: TGTGCCAGCAGTCCCACAGGGGTCTCCTACGAGCAGTACTTC.